Presented here are 3 T cell receptor beta chains from one specimen sequenced in a study of technical replicates of blood from a few donors (dated by TCRdb to about 2017). The library was built by means of the immunoSEQ multiplex PCR assay. TCRdb mirrors the immuneACCESS table, restricted to in-frame sequences. Some clones are absent from its copies; in checked studies, under half trace to an unresolved V gene, and the reason for the others is unknown. This sample is represented by tens of thousands of clones; 92% of them were singletons. 0.25% to 0.3% of the sample goes to the ten largest clones. The material sequenced was T cells isolated from PBMCs. The receptors come from a human donor in good health.

The V and J genes are TRBV10-3 and TRBJ2-7; the match to TRBD2 covers 12 bases. From germline, CDR1 is ENHRY and CDR2 SYGVKD. The V segment lost 1 base and the J segment 2 bases; nucleotides outside the gene matches: 12. CDR3 size: 19 residues. Here the CDR3 DNA reads TGTGCCATCAGTGAGTTTGACAGTCACCTAGCGGGGGGGACCTACGAGCAGTACTTC. This sequence encodes CAISEFDSHLAGGTYEQYF.

The CDR3 reads CASSLGRLAGGYEQYF. The DNA for the CDR3 is TGTGCCAGCAGCTTAGGTAGACTAGCGGGGGGGTACGAGCAGTACTTC. This chain connects TRBV7-2 to TRBJ2-7, with 14 bases that match TRBD2. V shed 1 base and J 4 bases; nucleotides not matched to a gene: 3. The germline CDR1 and CDR2 sequences are SGHTA and FQGNSA. The length of the CDR3 is 16 residues.

V usage is TRBV9 and J usage is TRBJ2-6, with no clear D. CDR3 size: 14 residues. Germline CDR1 reads SGDLS; CDR2 reads YYNGEE. V lost 4 bases, J lost 1 base, and 6 bases lay in between. The CDR3 DNA follows: TGTGCCAGCAGCCCCCTATCTGGGGCCAACGTCCTGACTTTC. Its translation: CASSPLSGANVLTF.